This passage covers 24 T cell receptor beta chains from one sample sequenced in a study of blood T cell repertoires in COVID-19. Only in-frame clones appear in the TCRdb table, and some are missing; sequencing was by immunoSEQ multiplex PCR. The table shows about 100,000 clones, with 70% to 90% occurring only once. Input material: peripheral blood. The receptors come from a woman of 80 years or more with acute or convalescent COVID-19.

This clone was found a few times. The chain joins TRBV19 to TRBJ2-7; 10 bases are a match to TRBD1. With 5 bases clipped from V and 4 bases from J, the junction kept 8 bases outside the gene matches. The CDR3 has 15 residues. Germline V gives CDR1 LNHDA, CDR2 SQIVND (reference sequence). The CDR3 here is CASSLKTGGLYEQYF. CDR3 DNA: TGTGCCAGTAGTCTTAAGACAGGGGGCTTGTACGAGCAGTACTTC.

The CDR3 nucleotides are TGTGCCAGCAGTGACTCAGGACAGGGTTTGGCGGGAAGGTCAGATACGCAGTATTTT. It encodes CASSDSGQGLAGRSDTQYF. The chain combines TRBV6-4 with TRBJ2-3; 8 nucleotides match TRBD1. The V gene end was trimmed by 0 bases and the J gene end by 4 bases; junction bases not matched to a gene: 15. The CDR3 runs to 19 residues. Germline lookup yields CDR1 MRHNA and CDR2 SNTAGT.

V and J are TRBV23-1 and TRBJ2-7, with TRBD1 identical over 8 bases. TRBV23-1 is recorded as an ORF, its role being uncertain. The CDR3 contains 15 residues. V trimming: 10 bases; J trimming: 4 bases; junction bases outside the gene matches: 15. The CDR3 protein is CATPAPAGGAYEQYF. The CDR3 nucleotides read TGCGCCACCCCCGCCCCGGCAGGGGGCGCTTACGAGCAGTACTTC.

The chain has TRBV2 and TRBJ2-1; tentative D call: TRBD1 (6 bases). The length of the CDR3 is 15 residues. Germline lookup yields CDR1 SNHLY and CDR2 FYNNEI. V was shortened by 6 bases and J by 0 bases, with 12 bases between the two germline ends. The CDR3 loop reads CASRIRQVSYNEQFF. Written as DNA, the CDR3 is TGTGCCAGCAGAATACGACAGGTCTCCTACAATGAGCAGTTCTTC. Combining the CDR3 with reference TRBV2 and TRBJ2-1 gives the whole variable domain EPEVTQTPSHQVTQMGQEVILRCVPISNHLYFYWYRQILGQKVEFLVSFYNNEISEKSEIFDDQFSVERPDGSNFTLKIRSTKLEDSAMYFCASRIRQVSYNEQFFGPGTRLTVL.

This clone was detected only once. This chain connects TRBV10-3 to TRBJ2-1; TRBD1 is a possible D gene (6 bases). Trimming removed 4 bases from V and 4 bases from J, with 11 bases in between. The CDR3 runs to 14 residues. CDR1 is ENHRY, CDR2 SYGVKD, per germline. CDR3 loop: CAISGQEAYNEQFF. The CDR3 DNA sequence: TGTGCCATCAGTGGACAGGAGGCTTACAATGAGCAGTTCTTC.

J is TRBJ2-1 and V is TRBV7-8; 10 bases line up with TRBD2. Germline V gene lookup returns CDR1 SGHVS and CDR2 FQNEAQ. After removal of 5 bases from V and 5 bases from J, the junction contained 3 bases not matched to a gene. The CDR3 covers 14 residues. CDR3: CASSPSGRDNEQFF. The DNA of the CDR3 is TGTGCCAGCAGCCCGAGCGGGAGGGACAATGAGCAGTTCTTC.

This rearrangement joins TRBV7-6 to TRBJ2-7; 10 bases are shared with TRBD2. Germline trimming cut 1 base from V and 5 bases from J; bases unmatched to any gene: 8. Germline assignment: CDR1 SGHVS and CDR2 FNYEAQ. This CDR3 contains 16 residues. DNA of the CDR3: TGTGCCAGCAGCTTAGTATCTAGCGGGAGCTACCACGAGCAGTACTTC. Protein sequence: CASSLVSSGSYHEQYF.

The gene calls are TRBV7-9 and TRBJ1-3, with a weak D call TRBD1 (6 bases). The CDR3 extends over 15 amino acids. CDR1 and CDR2 (germline): SEHNR, FQNEAQ (reference sequence). V was trimmed by 5 bases and J by 4 bases, leaving 15 bases between them. The chain's CDR3 is CASSTPGGAGNTIYF. CDR3 sequence (DNA): TGTGCCAGCAGCACCCCGGGGGGGGCCGGAAACACCATATATTTT.

The rearrangement links TRBV6-2 or TRBV6-3 to TRBJ1-5; D is undetermined. Looked up from germline, CDR1 is MNHEY and CDR2 is SVGEGT. The CDR3 is 14 residues long. Trimming removed 6 bases from V and 5 bases from J, with 14 bases in between. DNA of the CDR3: TGTGCCAGCAGCAGACACGACCCACATCAGCCCCAGCATTTT. Its translation is CASSRHDPHQPQHF.

The chain is built from TRBV7-2 and TRBJ2-7; no clear D gene. The CDR3 contains 13 residues. Germline V gene sequence: CDR1 SGHTA, CDR2 FQGNSA. Deletions cut 2 bases from V and 0 bases from J, with 5 bases between. The CDR3 DNA sequence: TGTGCCAGCAGCTTATACAGCTCCTACGAGCAGTACTTC. This gives the protein CASSLYSSYEQYF.

CDR3 region: CASSSLADIGETQYF. The CDR3 DNA reads as TGTGCCAGCAGCTCTTTAGCGGACATTGGAGAGACCCAGTACTTC. The V and J genes are TRBV7-9 and TRBJ2-5; D might be TRBD2 (6 bases). Trimming stripped 4 bases from V and 4 bases from J, with 16 bases between. The CDR3 sequence is 15 residues long. CDR1 and CDR2 from the germline V gene are SEHNR and FQNEAQ (reference sequence).

The chain uses TRBV5-1 and TRBJ2-7, with a possible D match to TRBD1 (6 bases). V was trimmed by 4 bases and J by 0 bases, leaving 8 bases between them. The germline gives CDR1 SGHRS, CDR2 YFSETQ. This CDR3 is 13 amino acids long. The CDR3 protein is CASSPGVSYEQYF. CDR3 bases: TGCGCCAGCAGCCCAGGGGTCTCCTACGAGCAGTACTTC.

The V and J genes are TRBV24-1 and TRBJ1-2, with TRBD1 matching over 7 bases. The V gene's germline CDR1 is KGHDR and CDR2 SFDVKD. The CDR3 sequence is 16 residues long. The V segment lost 4 bases and the J segment 5 bases; nucleotides outside the gene matches: 12. The CDR3 sequence is CATSDPKGQKGYGYTF. The CDR3 nucleotides are TGTGCCACCAGTGACCCAAAGGGACAGAAAGGTTATGGCTACACCTTC.

The chain employs TRBV27 and TRBJ1-5; TRBD1 might be the D (5 bases). Trimming shortened V by 2 bases and J by 0 bases, and 8 bases separated the two germline ends. This CDR3 spans 15 amino acids. Germline CDR1 is MNHEY and CDR2 is SMNVEV (reference sequence). The CDR3 DNA is TGTGCCAGCAGTTTAACAGGAATTAGCAATCAGCCCCAGCATTTT. Translation gives CASSLTGISNQPQHF.

The rearrangement uses TRBV6-5 and TRBJ2-3; 7 bases align to TRBD1. Germline V gives CDR1 MNHEY, CDR2 SVGAGI. V lost 5 bases and J lost 0; bases outside the gene matches: 5. CDR3 length: 15 residues. The CDR3 bases are TGTGCCAGCAGTCCTCAGGGGGTCAGCACAGATACGCAGTATTTT. Translated: CASSPQGVSTDTQYF.

The chain has TRBV24-1 and TRBJ2-3, with TRBD2 identical over 9 bases. Looked up from germline, CDR1 is KGHDR and CDR2 is SFDVKD. This CDR3 contains 16 residues. With V trimmed by 3 bases and J by 6 bases, 9 bases remained unmatched. The CDR3 region has the DNA TGTGCCACCAGTGATACCGGGACTAGCAGTCAGGATACGCAGTATTTT. Amino acid sequence: CATSDTGTSSQDTQYF.

As DNA, the CDR3 is TGTGCTAGTGGCCTCGACAGGGGACAGCCCCAGCATTTT. Translated: CASGLDRGQPQHF. The chain couples TRBV12-5 to TRBJ1-5; the match to TRBD1 covers 8 bases. The CDR3 spans 13 residues. The V segment lost 6 bases and the J segment 7 bases; nucleotides outside the gene matches: 5. In germline, CDR1 is LGHNT, CDR2 FRNRAP. The full variable domain, with the rest looked up from reference TRBV12-5 and TRBJ1-5, is DARVTQTPRHKVTEMGQEVTMRCQPILGHNTVFWYRQTMMQGLELLAYFRNRAPLDDSGMPKDRFSAEMPDATLATLKIQPSEPRDSAVYFCASGLDRGQPQHFGDGTRLSIL.

The CDR3 sequence is CASSPRTEFSYEQYF. The DNA of the CDR3 is TGTGCCAGCAGCCCCCGAACTGAGTTCTCCTACGAGCAGTACTTC. The rearrangement uses TRBV7-8 and TRBJ2-7; unclear D gene. The germline gives CDR1 SGHVS, CDR2 FQNEAQ. CDR3 length equals 15 residues. V dropped 5 bases and J dropped 0 bases, with 14 bases sitting between them.

This CDR3 is CASSQDLGLAGEEETQYF. Written as DNA, the CDR3 is TGTGCCAGCAGCCAAGATCTAGGCCTAGCGGGGGAGGAAGAGACCCAGTACTTC. The chain recombines TRBV3-1 (or the pseudogene TRBV3-2) with TRBJ2-5; 10 bases align to TRBD2. This CDR3 spans 18 amino acids. Germline loops: CDR1 LGHDT, CDR2 YNNKEL (reference sequence). V trimming: 0 bases; J trimming: 3 bases; junction bases outside the gene matches: 10.

This clone came up a few times. The CDR3 loop reads CASNPGGVGEKLFF. CDR3 bases: TGCGCCAGCAACCCTGGGGGGGTCGGCGAAAAACTGTTTTTT. V and J are TRBV10-2 and TRBJ1-4, with TRBD1 as a possible D gene (5 bases). The germline gives CDR1 WSHSY, CDR2 SAAADI. Trimming took off 7 bases at V and 8 bases at J, with 17 bases between the two ends. This CDR3 is built from 14 residues.

The chain combines TRBV18 with TRBJ1-1; D unresolved. From germline, CDR1 is KGHSH and CDR2 LQKENI. V was clipped by 1 base and J by 2 bases, with 14 bases between them. The CDR3 covers 16 residues. CDR3 amino acids: CASSPQGGLTNTEAFF. The CDR3 coding sequence is TGTGCCAGCTCACCACAAGGAGGGCTAACCAACACTGAAGCTTTCTTT.

This rearrangement joins TRBV9 to TRBJ1-1, with a weak D call TRBD1 (6 bases). Germline lookup yields CDR1 SGDLS and CDR2 YYNGEE. The length of the CDR3 is 14 residues. V lost 3 bases, J lost 5 bases, and 14 bases lay in between. The CDR3 is CASSDWDTATEAFF. Here the CDR3 DNA reads TGTGCCAGCAGCGATTGGGACACCGCGACTGAAGCTTTCTTT.

This chain connects TRBV19 to TRBJ1-4, with a possible D match to TRBD1 (6 bases). In germline, CDR1 is LNHDA, CDR2 SQIVND (reference sequence). Between the trimmed V and J ends, which lost 5 bases and 4 bases, there was a span of 20 bases. This CDR3 region has 17 residues. DNA of the CDR3: TGTGCCAGTAGTGCAGACGGGATCCTCAGGGGTAATGAAAAACTGTTTTTT. Translating gives CASSADGILRGNEKLFF.

This clone was recorded once. The chain employs TRBV6-5 and TRBJ2-7; D possibly corresponds to TRBD2 (5 bases). The CDR3 is 14 amino acids. Per germline, CDR1 MNHEY and CDR2 SVGAGI. Trimming stripped 6 bases from V and 1 base from J, with 13 bases between. As DNA, the CDR3 is TGTGCCAGCAGCCAAAACGGGATTTCCTACGAGCAGTACTTC. Its translation is CASSQNGISYEQYF.